Below are 31 T cell receptor beta chains sequenced from a single sample in a study of cytomegalovirus exposure and HLA in healthy donors (dated by TCRdb to the late 2010s). Library creation used the immunoSEQ multiplex PCR assay. The multiplex PCR relied on a mix of 60 forward primers for TCR Vbeta segments and 13 reverse primers for TCR Jbeta segments. Imported from immuneACCESS, the table was reduced by TCRdb to in-frame sequences with V and J called. These copies leave out some clones; in studies compared against another copy, an unresolved V gene accounts for under half, and the cause of the remainder is not known. The sample table on file contains around 140,000 clones. The ten largest make up about 0.96% of the sample. Material for sequencing was PBMCs. Source of these receptors: a male donor in good health and CMV-seronegative.

The CDR3 DNA follows: TGTGCCACCTTTGAACAGGGTAGAACCCAGTACTTC. It encodes CATFEQGRTQYF. The V call is TRBV28, the J call TRBJ2-5; a weak D match, TRBD1 (6 bases). Trimming removed 10 bases at V and 8 bases at J, with 17 bases between. Germline V gene data show CDR1 as MDHEN and CDR2 as SYDVKM. The CDR3 has 12 residues.

The chain joins TRBV9 to TRBJ2-1, with 11 bases lining up with TRBD2. Unmatched junction bases numbered 2, after V lost 4 bases and J lost 2 bases. The germline gives CDR1 SGDLS, CDR2 YYNGEE. The CDR3 is 15 amino acids. The CDR3 sequence is CASSTLAGAYNEQFF. The CDR3 nucleotides read TGTGCCAGCAGCACACTAGCGGGAGCCTACAATGAGCAGTTCTTC.

This sequence joins TRBV5-1 and TRBJ2-4; TRBD1 matches 8 bases. Trimming at V came to 6 bases and at J to 2 bases, leaving 13 bases not matched to a gene. The V gene's germline CDR1 is SGHRS and CDR2 YFSETQ. There are 17 residues in the CDR3. In nucleotides, the CDR3 is TGCGCCAGCAATAACGACGTCCCAGGGGGCCCCAAAAACATTCAGTACTTC. Protein: CASNNDVPGGPKNIQYF.

The V and J genes are TRBV6-5 and TRBJ1-2, with 7 bases that match TRBD1. The CDR3 length is 15 residues. Germline trimming cut 2 bases from V and 6 bases from J; bases unmatched to any gene: 9. Germline CDR1 and CDR2: MNHEY and SVGAGI. CDR3 DNA: TGTGCCAGCAGTTACATTGGAGGGGGCGCGGATGGCTACACCTTC. This sequence encodes CASSYIGGGADGYTF.

This CDR3 reads CASSLVGQGENTEAFF. The CDR3 coding sequence is TGTGCCAGCAGCTTAGTGGGACAGGGGGAGAACACTGAAGCTTTCTTT. The rearrangement uses TRBV7-9 and TRBJ1-1; TRBD1 matches at 11 bases. J lost 1 base, V lost 1 base, and 2 bases had no gene match. CDR1 SEHNR and CDR2 FQNEAQ come from the germline V gene (reference sequence). The CDR3 is 16 amino acids. The complete variable domain, with remaining parts taken from reference TRBV7-9 and TRBJ1-1, reads DTGVSQNPRHKITKRGQNVTFRCDPISEHNRLYWYRQTLGQGPEFLTYFQNEAQLEKSRLLSDRFSAERPKGSFSTLEIQRTEQGDSAMYLCASSLVGQGENTEAFFGQGTRLTVV.

The chain is built from TRBV5-1 and TRBJ2-1, with 9 bases matching TRBD2. The ends lost 0 bases at V and 2 bases at J; junction bases unmatched: 3. The germline CDR1 and CDR2 sequences are SGHRS and YFSETQ. This CDR3 is built from 16 residues. The CDR3 region is CASSLVASGTYNEQFF. CDR3 in DNA: TGCGCCAGCAGCTTGGTGGCTAGCGGGACCTACAATGAGCAGTTCTTC.

The chain is built from TRBV2 and TRBJ2-1; 11 positions match TRBD1. Germline V gives CDR1 SNHLY, CDR2 FYNNEI. The CDR3 runs to 14 residues. V was clipped by 8 bases and J by 8 bases; unmatched bases: 8. The CDR3: CASSLDRGQDEQFF. The CDR3 region has the DNA TGTGCCAGCTCTTTGGACAGGGGGCAGGATGAGCAGTTCTTC.

The chain joins TRBV7-2 to TRBJ2-3, with 9 bases lining up with TRBD2. The ends lost 0 bases at V and 6 bases at J; junction bases unmatched: 7. In germline, CDR1 is SGHTA, CDR2 FQGNSA. CDR3 length equals 16 residues. CDR3 loop: CASSLALAGGLDTQYF. The CDR3 DNA reads as TGTGCCAGCAGCTTAGCGCTGGCGGGGGGGCTCGATACGCAGTATTTT.

Points on this clone: The identical CDR3 is also encoded by other nucleotide sequences in the sample. This chain connects TRBV6-5 to TRBJ1-1, with TRBD1 identical over 7 bases. CDR1 and CDR2 from the germline V gene are MNHEY and SVGAGI. V gave up 4 bases and J gave up 3 bases; unmatched junction bases: 2. The CDR3 runs 13 residues. This CDR3 reads CASSLQGYTEAFF. In DNA, the CDR3 is TGTGCCAGCAGTTTACAGGGGTACACTGAAGCTTTCTTT.

This rearrangement joins TRBV14 to TRBJ1-3; D gene ambiguous. Between the trimmed V and J ends, which lost 4 bases and 2 bases, there was a span of 9 bases. This CDR3 has 14 residues. Germline V gives CDR1 SGHDN, CDR2 FVKESK. CDR3 DNA: TGTGCCAGCAGCCGCCGGGGTGCTGGAAACACCATATATTTT. It codes for CASSRRGAGNTIYF. The entire variable domain, with the rest obtained from reference TRBV14 and TRBJ1-3, is as follows: EAGVTQFPSHSVIEKGQTVTLRCDPISGHDNLYWYRRVMGKEIKFLLHFVKESKQDESGMPNNRFLAERTGGTYSTLKVQPAELEDSGVYFCASSRRGAGNTIYFGEGSWLTVV.

The chain is built from TRBV5-1 and TRBJ2-5, with D perhaps matching TRBD2 (7 bases). Germline lookup yields CDR1 SGHRS and CDR2 YFSETQ. This CDR3 spans 16 amino acids. The germline V and J ends were trimmed by 0 bases and 1 base, with 13 bases remaining between them. The CDR3 sequence: CASSLAWGGGQETQYF. For the CDR3, the DNA is TGCGCCAGCAGCTTGGCCTGGGGAGGGGGCCAAGAGACCCAGTACTTC. Filled out from reference TRBV5-1 and TRBJ2-5, the complete variable domain reads KAGVTQTPRYLIKTRGQQVTLSCSPISGHRSVSWYQQTPGQGLQFLFEYFSETQRNKGNFPGRFSGRQFSNSRSEMNVSTLELGDSALYLCASSLAWGGGQETQYFGPGTRLLVL.

This sequence joins TRBV7-2 and TRBJ1-4; 8 bases line up with TRBD1. After removal of 3 bases from V and 7 bases from J, the junction contained 7 bases not matched to a gene. The CDR3 is made up of 15 amino acids. Per the germline V gene, CDR1 is SGHTA and CDR2 is FQGNSA. The CDR3 region has the DNA TGTGCCAGCAGCTTCCAGACAGGGGTGGCTGAAAAACTGTTTTTT. The encoded protein is CASSFQTGVAEKLFF.

The chain links TRBV10-3 to TRBJ1-5; 7 bases map to TRBD1. This CDR3 has 16 residues. Per germline, CDR1 ENHRY and CDR2 SYGVKD. V was pared by 0 bases and J by 1 base, with 3 bases of the junction left unmatched. CDR3 sequence (DNA): TGTGCCATCAGTGAGTCTGCACAGGGGAGCAATCAGCCCCAGCATTTT. Its translation is CAISESAQGSNQPQHF.

This chain joins TRBV29-1 and TRBJ2-1; D is perhaps TRBD1 (6 bases). Germline V CDR1 and CDR2: SQVTM, ANQGSEA. Between the trimmed V and J ends, which lost 8 bases and 0 bases, there was a span of 17 bases. This CDR3 has 15 residues. CDR3 protein: CSTQLGTSSYNEQFF. In DNA form, the CDR3 reads TGCAGCACACAACTCGGGACAAGCTCCTACAATGAGCAGTTCTTC.

The rearrangement joins TRBV5-1 to TRBJ2-2; maybe TRBD2 (6 bases). The CDR3 totals 15 residues. Per germline, CDR1 SGHRS and CDR2 YFSETQ. With 7 bases removed from V and 8 bases from J, the gap between germline ends came to 21 bases. The CDR3 DNA sequence: TGCGCCAGCTCGGGGGATTCTAAGGGCCCGGGGGAGCTGTTTTTT. Amino acids: CASSGDSKGPGELFF.

This chain joins TRBV6-6 and TRBJ2-3, with 8 positions matching TRBD2. The CDR3 runs 14 residues. V dropped 4 bases and J dropped 7; count of bases not matched to a gene: 7. The germline CDR1 and CDR2 sequences are MNHNY and SVGAGI (reference sequence). CDR3 loop: CASSLRGEVNTQYF. CDR3 DNA: TGTGCCAGCAGTTTGCGGGGGGAAGTAAATACGCAGTATTTT.

The rearrangement uses TRBV5-1 and TRBJ2-7, with D maybe TRBD2 (5 bases). The CDR3 covers 14 residues. Germline CDR1 is SGHRS and CDR2 is YFSETQ. The ends were cut back, 1 base at V and 3 bases at J, with 11 bases in the middle. CDR3: CASSLSGKSYEQYF. The CDR3 DNA follows: TGCGCCAGCAGCTTGTCCGGGAAGAGCTACGAGCAGTACTTC.

The rearrangement uses TRBV27 and TRBJ2-7; D may be TRBD2 (6 bases). The germline V gene has CDR1 MNHEY and CDR2 SMNVEV (reference sequence). The CDR3 runs to 15 residues. V dropped 3 bases and J dropped 1 base, with 13 bases sitting between them. CDR3 bases: TGTGCCAGCAGTTTCGCCTGGGACTTATCCTACGAGCAGTACTTC. It yields the protein CASSFAWDLSYEQYF.

This chain connects TRBV11-2 to TRBJ1-1; D remains ambiguous. This CDR3 is 14 amino acids long. Trimming cost V 3 bases and J 1 base, with 9 bases left between them. Germline V lookup: CDR1 SGHAT, CDR2 FQNNGV. CDR3 nucleotide sequence: TGTGCCAGCAGCTTCCTTGCGGCGAACACTGAAGCTTTCTTT. Translating it yields CASSFLAANTEAFF.

This chain connects TRBV14 to TRBJ2-2; 10 nucleotides agree with TRBD2. The CDR3 contains 17 residues. Unmatched junction bases numbered 7, after V lost 4 bases and J lost 2 bases. Germline-derived CDR1 and CDR2 are SGHDN and FVKESK. The CDR3 DNA sequence: TGTGCCAGCAGCCCAATACGACTAGCGGGCAACACCGGGGAGCTGTTTTTT. Protein sequence: CASSPIRLAGNTGELFF.

This chain uses TRBV6-5 with TRBJ2-1; 7 positions match TRBD2. J gave up 2 bases and V 0 bases, and 4 bases lay outside the gene matches. Looked up from germline, CDR1 is MNHEY and CDR2 is SVGAGI. The CDR3 is 16 amino acids. The CDR3 reads CASSYSETSTYNEQFF. CDR3 DNA: TGTGCCAGCAGTTACTCTGAGACTAGCACCTACAATGAGCAGTTCTTC.

The V gene is TRBV30, the J gene TRBJ1-4; weak D call: TRBD1 (5 bases). Germline values: CDR1 GTSNPN, CDR2 SVGIG (reference sequence). CDR3 length: 14 residues. V shed 3 bases and J shed 5 bases, with 13 bases lying between them. The CDR3 sequence is CAWSTTGSNEKLFF. The CDR3, as DNA: TGTGCCTGGAGCACAACAGGCTCGAATGAAAAACTGTTTTTT.

This chain links TRBV4-1 with TRBJ1-1; D not resolved. This CDR3 comprises 15 residues. Looked up from germline, CDR1 is MGHRA and CDR2 is YSYEKL. V lost 0 bases and J 1 base, leaving 9 bases between the germline ends. The CDR3 sequence: CASSQEKAPNTEAFF. CDR3 DNA: TGCGCCAGCAGCCAAGAAAAAGCGCCGAACACTGAAGCTTTCTTT.

V usage is TRBV27 and J usage is TRBJ1-1, with no clear D. Trimming pared 3 bases from V and 8 bases from J, leaving 19 bases between. This CDR3 region has 15 residues. In germline, CDR1 is MNHEY, CDR2 SMNVEV (reference sequence). The CDR3 DNA sequence: TGTGCCAGCAGTTTCCTCCCGGACGGCGGGTCGGAAGCTTTCTTT. Residues: CASSFLPDGGSEAFF.

The gene calls are TRBV5-1 and TRBJ2-2; the D gene is possibly TRBD2 (6 bases). The CDR3 has 16 amino acids. The germline V gene has CDR1 SGHRS and CDR2 YFSETQ. V dropped 0 bases and J dropped 1 base, with 10 bases sitting between them. CDR3 in DNA: TGCGCCAGCAGCTTGGTAGGGCGGGAGAACACCGGGGAGCTGTTTTTT. Its protein is CASSLVGRENTGELFF.

The chain has TRBV27 and TRBJ2-7, with 7 positions matching TRBD1. The CDR3 loop spans 15 amino acids. V gave up 5 bases and J gave up 3 bases; unmatched junction bases: 10. Germline CDR1 is MNHEY and CDR2 is SMNVEV (reference sequence). The CDR3 spells CASSPSPTGIYEQYF. The CDR3 bases are TGTGCCAGCAGTCCCAGCCCGACAGGGATCTACGAGCAGTACTTC.

This sequence joins TRBV6-5 and TRBJ1-2, with 8 bases identical to TRBD1. Germline-derived CDR1 and CDR2 are MNHEY and SVGAGI. This CDR3 contains 14 residues. V lost 3 bases, J lost 6 bases, and 6 bases stayed unmatched. The CDR3 here is CASSYSSGGDGYTF. The CDR3 DNA reads TGTGCCAGCAGTTATTCGTCAGGGGGCGATGGCTACACCTTC.

V usage is TRBV5-1 and J usage is TRBJ2-2; TRBD1 might be the D (6 bases). The CDR3 runs 14 residues. Trimming removed 4 bases from V and 1 base from J, with 8 bases in between. Germline V gene sequence: CDR1 SGHRS, CDR2 YFSETQ. The CDR3 DNA sequence: TGCGCCAGCAGCCAACAGGGGAACACCGGGGAGCTGTTTTTT. Protein sequence: CASSQQGNTGELFF.

The chain carries TRBV4-2 and TRBJ2-2; TRBD2 agrees at 7 bases. The CDR3 spans 16 residues. CDR1 is LGHNA and CDR2 is YNFKEQ in the germline V gene. Unmatched junction bases numbered 5, after V lost 1 base and J lost 3 bases. CDR3 protein: CASSQGASGYTGELFF. CDR3 nucleotides: TGTGCCAGCAGCCAAGGGGCTAGCGGATACACCGGGGAGCTGTTTTTT.

The CDR3 here is CATSRGGTVYEQYF. CDR3 nucleotide sequence: TGTGCCACCAGCAGAGGGGGGACAGTCTACGAGCAGTACTTC. This chain connects TRBV15 to TRBJ2-7; TRBD1 aligns across 7 bases. This CDR3 comprises 14 residues. V was clipped by 1 base and J by 3 bases; unmatched bases: 3. Germline lookup yields CDR1 LNHNV and CDR2 YYDKDF (reference sequence).

V is TRBV29-1 and J is TRBJ1-1; D call uncertain. Germline V lookup: CDR1 SQVTM, CDR2 ANQGSEA. Trimming cost V 1 base and J 5 bases, with 5 bases left between them. This CDR3 region has 11 residues. CDR3 region: CSVEARTEAFF. CDR3 coding DNA: TGCAGCGTTGAAGCTCGTACTGAAGCTTTCTTT.